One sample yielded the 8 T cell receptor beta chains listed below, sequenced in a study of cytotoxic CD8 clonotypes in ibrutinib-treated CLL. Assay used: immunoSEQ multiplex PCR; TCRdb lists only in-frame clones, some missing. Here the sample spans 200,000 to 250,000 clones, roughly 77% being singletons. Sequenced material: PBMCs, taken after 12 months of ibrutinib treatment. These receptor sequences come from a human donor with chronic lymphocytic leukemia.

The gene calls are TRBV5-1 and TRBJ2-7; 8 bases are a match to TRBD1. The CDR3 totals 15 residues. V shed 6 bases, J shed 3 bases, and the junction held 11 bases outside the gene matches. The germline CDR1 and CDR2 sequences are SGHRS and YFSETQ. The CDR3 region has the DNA TGCGCCAGCACCATAGGACAGGGATGGAACTACGAGCAGTACTTC. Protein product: CASTIGQGWNYEQYF.

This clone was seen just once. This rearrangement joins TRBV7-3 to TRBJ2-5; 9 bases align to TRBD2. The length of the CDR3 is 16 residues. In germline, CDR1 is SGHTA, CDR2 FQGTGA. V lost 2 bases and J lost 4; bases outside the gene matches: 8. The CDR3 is CASSLQGAGGRETQYF. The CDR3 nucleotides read TGTGCCAGCAGCTTACAAGGCGCGGGAGGGCGAGAGACCCAGTACTTC.

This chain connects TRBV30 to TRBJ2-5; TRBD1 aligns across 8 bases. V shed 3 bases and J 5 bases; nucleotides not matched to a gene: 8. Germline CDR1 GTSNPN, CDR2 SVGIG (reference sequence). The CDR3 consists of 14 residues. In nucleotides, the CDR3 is TGTGCCTGGAGGCTTCAGGGGGCCGGGGAGACCCAGTACTTC. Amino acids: CAWRLQGAGETQYF.

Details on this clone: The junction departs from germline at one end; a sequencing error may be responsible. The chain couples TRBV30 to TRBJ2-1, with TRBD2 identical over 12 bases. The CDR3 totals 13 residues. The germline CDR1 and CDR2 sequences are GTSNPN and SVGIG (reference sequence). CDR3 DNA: TGTGCCTGGGTACTAGCGGGAGGCCGTTACCCCCTCTTC. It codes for CAWVLAGGRYPLF.

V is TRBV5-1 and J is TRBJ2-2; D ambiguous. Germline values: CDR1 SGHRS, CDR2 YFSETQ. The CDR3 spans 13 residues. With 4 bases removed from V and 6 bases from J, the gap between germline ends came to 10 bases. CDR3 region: CASSRIIPGELFF. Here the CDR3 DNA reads TGCGCCAGCAGCCGAATTATCCCCGGGGAGCTGTTTTTT.

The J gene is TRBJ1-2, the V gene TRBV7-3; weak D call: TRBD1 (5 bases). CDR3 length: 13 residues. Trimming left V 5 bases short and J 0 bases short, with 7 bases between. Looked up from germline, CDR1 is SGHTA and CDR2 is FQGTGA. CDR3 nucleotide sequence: TGTGCCAGCAGCGCGGACACTAACTATGGCTACACCTTC. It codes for CASSADTNYGYTF. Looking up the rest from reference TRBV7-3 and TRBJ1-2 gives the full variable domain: GAGVSQTPSNKVTEKGKYVELRCDPISGHTALYWYRQSLGQGPEFLIYFQGTGAADDSGLPNDRFFAVRPEGSVSTLKIQRTERGDSAVYLCASSADTNYGYTFGSGTRLTVV.

The CDR3 sequence is CASSGGPINTEAFF. CDR3 sequence (DNA): TGTGCCAGCAGCGGGGGACCGATCAACACTGAAGCTTTCTTT. The J gene is TRBJ1-1, the V gene TRBV11-3, with D possibly matching TRBD1 (5 bases). This CDR3 is built from 14 residues. V lost 5 bases and J lost 2, with 12 bases in between. Germline CDR1 and CDR2: SGHNT and YENEEA.

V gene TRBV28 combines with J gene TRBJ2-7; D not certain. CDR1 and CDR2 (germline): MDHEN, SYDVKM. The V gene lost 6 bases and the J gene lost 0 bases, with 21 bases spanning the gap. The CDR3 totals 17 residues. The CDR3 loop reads CASRQVVPLPSSYEQYF. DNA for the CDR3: TGTGCCAGCAGGCAAGTGGTCCCCTTACCCAGCTCCTACGAGCAGTACTTC.